The sequence of this T cell receptor (beta chain) was determined in a study of a mutant IDH1 vaccine in newly diagnosed glioma. The CDR3 has 13 residues. Germline-derived CDR1 and CDR2 are SQVTM and ANQGSEA. Losses at the gene ends were 3 bases for V and 6 bases for J; bases not matched to a gene: 6. Points from the study as a whole: The occurrence of vaccine-induced immune responses was seen in approximately 92% of patients.

With regard to this clone: The antigen is unknown.

Regarding time point: baseline, week 1 (first vaccination visit). Described treatment: pre-vaccination baseline after standard-of-care therapy. Diagnosis in the donors showed new WHO grade 3 or 4 astrocytomas that were IDH1-mutant and ATRX-lost. This table comes from immunoSEQ multiplex PCR, and its TCRdb copy is limited to in-frame clones, with some not included. The table shows approximately 70,000 clones, with 79% occurring only once. The clonotype comes from a man aged 45-60 years with glioma. This material consisted of PBMCs, taken from a glioma patient treated with radiotherapy, temozolomide or both. The gene calls are TRBV29-1 and TRBJ2-3, with 7 positions matching TRBD2. CDR3 loop: CSVDQGAGDTQYF. CDR3 nucleotides: TGCAGCGTTGACCAGGGAGCGGGGGATACGCAGTATTTT.